These 20 T cell receptor beta chains were sequenced from one sample in a study of OX40 agonist ivuxolimab in advanced cancers. Profiled with immunoSEQ multiplex PCR; TCRdb holds only in-frame clones, not every one. The table has 85,000 to 100,000 clones, approximately 94% seen once; the top ten hold less than 0.2%. The input for sequencing was CD4+ or CD8+ T cells sorted from blood, taken in a trial of the OX40 agonist ivuxolimab. The origin of the receptors is an adult with an advanced solid tumor such as melanoma, head and neck, liver or kidney cancer.

In this sample, this clone turned up once. CDR3 coding DNA: TGCGCCAGCAGCTTGCGGCAGGGGGCCTTCTCTGGGGCCAACGTCCTGACTTTC. Its protein is CASSLRQGAFSGANVLTF. V and J are TRBV5-1 and TRBJ2-6, with 8 bases matching TRBD1. Germline V gives CDR1 SGHRS, CDR2 YFSETQ. This CDR3 is built from 18 residues. V shed 1 base and J 0 bases; nucleotides not matched to a gene: 6.

The chain is built from TRBV7-2 and TRBJ1-5; tentatively, D is TRBD1 (6 bases). CDR1 SGHTA and CDR2 FQGNSA come from the germline V gene. Trimming took off 5 bases at V and 4 bases at J, with 15 bases between the two ends. The CDR3 has 15 residues. This CDR3 is CASSAGQLINQPQHF. The CDR3 nucleotides read TGTGCCAGCAGCGCCGGACAGCTTATTAATCAGCCCCAGCATTTT.

The chain's CDR3 is CASSPPSGTDSNQPQHF. Here the CDR3 DNA reads TGTGCCAGCTCACCACCGTCGGGAACAGATAGCAATCAGCCCCAGCATTTT. The chain combines TRBV18 with TRBJ1-5; no reliable D call. V was clipped by 0 bases and J by 0 bases, with 12 bases between them. This CDR3 comprises 17 residues. Germline V CDR1 and CDR2: KGHSH, LQKENI.

Turning to this clone: Other nucleotide sequences in the sample specify the same CDR3. V gene TRBV5-1 combines with J gene TRBJ1-5, with D uncertain. Germline V gives CDR1 SGHRS, CDR2 YFSETQ. V gave up 2 bases and J gave up 1 base, with 4 bases separating them. The CDR3 is 13 amino acids. Here the CDR3 DNA reads TGCGCCAGCAGCTTAGGGAGCAATCAGCCCCAGCATTTT. Its protein product is CASSLGSNQPQHF.

The CDR3 sequence is CSVEVNHNTEAFF. The CDR3 bases are TGCAGCGTTGAAGTGAACCATAACACTGAAGCTTTCTTT. The V and J genes are TRBV29-1 and TRBJ1-1; no reliable D call. This CDR3 comprises 13 residues. Germline loops: CDR1 SQVTM, CDR2 ANQGSEA. V lost 1 base and J lost 2, with 8 bases in between.

The CDR3 loop reads CASSDRGTGGISYEQYF. The CDR3, as DNA: TGTGCCAGCTCCGACAGGGGGACCGGCGGGATTTCCTACGAGCAGTACTTC. V and J are TRBV18 and TRBJ2-7; 9 positions match TRBD1. Germline loops: CDR1 KGHSH, CDR2 LQKENI. The CDR3 sequence is 17 residues long. V lost 6 bases and J lost 1; bases outside the gene matches: 13.

The chain combines TRBV5-8 with TRBJ1-4; D not certain. The CDR3 is made up of 17 amino acids. V lost 3 bases to trimming and J lost 3 bases, with 18 bases between them. Per the germline V gene, CDR1 is SGHTS and CDR2 is YDEGEE. CDR3 DNA: TGTGCCAGCAGCTGGAGATTAAGTGGAGCGGCTAATGAAAAACTGTTTTTT. Its protein product is CASSWRLSGAANEKLFF.

In this sample, this clone turned up once. The chain is built from TRBV5-1 and TRBJ1-1, with unresolved D. The V and J ends lost 0 bases and 1 base respectively, with 10 bases between them. Germline V lookup: CDR1 SGHRS, CDR2 YFSETQ. This CDR3 contains 15 residues. CDR3: CASSLAAGSNTEAFF. CDR3 bases: TGCGCCAGCAGCTTGGCCGCGGGTTCGAACACTGAAGCTTTCTTT.

This clone was found once. This chain joins TRBV4-1 and TRBJ1-4; TRBD1 is a possible D gene (6 bases). The germline gives CDR1 MGHRA, CDR2 YSYEKL. V was clipped by 1 base and J by 7 bases, with 13 bases between them. The CDR3 loop spans 15 amino acids. CDR3 sequence reads: CASSQAQGSAEKLFF. The CDR3 DNA reads as TGCGCCAGCAGCCAAGCCCAGGGGTCGGCTGAAAAACTGTTTTTT.

The chain combines TRBV5-1 with TRBJ1-2; perhaps TRBD1 as D (5 bases). CDR1 is SGHRS and CDR2 is YFSETQ in the germline V gene. V was trimmed by 2 bases and J by 3 bases, leaving 11 bases between them. This CDR3 has 14 amino acids. The CDR3 region has the DNA TGCGCCAGCAGCTTCCCCTCGGGGGACTATGGCTACACCTTC. It translates to CASSFPSGDYGYTF.

The rearrangement joins TRBV18 to TRBJ1-3; 7 positions agree with TRBD1. Germline CDR1 is KGHSH and CDR2 is LQKENI. With V trimmed by 0 bases and J by 0 bases, 2 bases remained unmatched. This CDR3 has 16 residues. The chain's CDR3 is CASSPPDRASGNTIYF. The CDR3 nucleotides are TGTGCCAGCTCACCACCCGACAGGGCCTCTGGAAACACCATATATTTT.

This chain joins TRBV4-1 and TRBJ2-1; TRBD2 is a possible D gene (5 bases). The CDR3 has 16 amino acids. Germline CDR1 MGHRA, CDR2 YSYEKL. V gave up 0 bases and J gave up 7 bases, with 16 bases separating them. CDR3 protein: CASSQDGRRGWNEQFF. DNA for the CDR3: TGCGCCAGCAGCCAAGATGGTCGGAGAGGGTGGAATGAGCAGTTCTTC.

The V call is TRBV7-2, the J call TRBJ1-6; the match to TRBD1 covers 10 bases. The ends lost 4 bases at V and 8 bases at J; junction bases unmatched: 2. This CDR3 region has 14 residues. CDR1 is SGHTA and CDR2 is FQGNSA in the germline V gene. The CDR3 bases are TGTGCCAGCAGCTCAGGGACAGGGGATTCACCCCTCCACTTT. Translated, it gives CASSSGTGDSPLHF.

A single count supports this clone. The chain recombines TRBV11-3 with TRBJ2-1; 9 nucleotides match TRBD2. Germline assignment: CDR1 SGHNT and CDR2 YENEEA. The CDR3 runs to 16 residues. The ends lost 0 bases at V and 4 bases at J; junction bases unmatched: 4. The DNA of the CDR3 is TGTGCCAGCAGCTTAGATCCGGCGGGAGGGTACAATGAGCAGTTCTTC. It yields the protein CASSLDPAGGYNEQFF. Full variable domain (remainder filled in from reference TRBV11-3 and TRBJ2-1): EAGVVQSPRYKIIEKKQPVAFWCNPISGHNTLYWYLQNLGQGPELLIRYENEEAVDDSQLPKDRFSAERLKGVDSTLKIQPAELGDSAVYLCASSLDPAGGYNEQFFGPGTRLTVL.

The V and J genes are TRBV5-1 and TRBJ1-2, with D perhaps matching TRBD1 (5 bases). The CDR3 runs to 13 residues. Germline V lookup: CDR1 SGHRS, CDR2 YFSETQ. The germline V and J ends were trimmed by 4 bases and 10 bases, with 17 bases remaining between them. DNA for the CDR3: TGCGCCAGCAGCCCTGATGGGGCGTCGGACTACACCTTC. Amino acids: CASSPDGASDYTF.

V gene TRBV7-2 combines with J gene TRBJ2-1, with 9 nucleotides matching TRBD2. V lost 6 bases to trimming and J lost 5 bases; unmatched junction nucleotides: 8. The CDR3 contains 15 residues. The germline gives CDR1 SGHTA, CDR2 FQGNSA. The CDR3 reads CASRFSGSSHNEQFF. The CDR3 DNA sequence: TGTGCCAGCAGGTTTAGCGGGAGTAGCCACAATGAGCAGTTCTTC. Full variable domain (remainder filled in from reference TRBV7-2 and TRBJ2-1): GAGVSQSPSNKVTEKGKDVELRCDPISGHTALYWYRQSLGQGLEFLIYFQGNSAPDKSGLPSDRFSAERTGGSVSTLTIQRTQQEDSAVYLCASRFSGSSHNEQFFGPGTRLTVL.

The chain joins TRBV28 to TRBJ1-1; D gene uncertain. There are 11 residues in the CDR3. V lost 4 bases to trimming and J lost 2 bases, with 2 bases between them. Germline V gene sequence: CDR1 MDHEN, CDR2 SYDVKM. The CDR3, as DNA: TGTGCCAGCAGTTCTAACACTGAAGCTTTCTTT. Protein product: CASSSNTEAFF.

The chain has TRBV2 and TRBJ2-1; 11 bases align to TRBD1. The CDR3 is 15 residues long. The germline CDR1 and CDR2 sequences are SNHLY and FYNNEI. J was trimmed by 4 bases and V by 7 bases; bases with no gene match: 6. DNA of the CDR3: TGTGCCAGCAAGAGGGACAGGGGGGAATACAATGAGCAGTTCTTC. Protein product: CASKRDRGEYNEQFF.

This clone turned up a few times. The chain uses TRBV9 and TRBJ2-2; maybe TRBD2 (6 bases). The germline V gene has CDR1 SGDLS and CDR2 YYNGEE. There are 16 residues in the CDR3. V was trimmed by 4 bases and J by 3 bases, leaving 16 bases between them. The CDR3 sequence: CASSPTAGPDTGELFF. CDR3 DNA: TGTGCCAGCAGCCCGACGGCGGGACCGGACACCGGGGAGCTGTTTTTT.

The chain has TRBV6-8 and TRBJ2-7; the D gene is possibly TRBD1 (6 bases). V lost 7 bases and J lost 3, with 22 bases in between. The CDR3 is 16 residues long. CDR1 is MNHGY, CDR2 SAAAGT, per germline. Here the CDR3 reads CASKIHREIRFYEQYF. CDR3 DNA sequence: TGTGCCAGCAAAATACACAGGGAAATTCGGTTCTACGAGCAGTACTTC.